The clone carrying this TCR beta chain is labeled medium-sized. The method was immunoSEQ multiplex PCR; TCRdb's version includes in-frame clones alone and lacks a portion of them. The table lists roughly 3,200 clones, about 25% of them singletons. These data belong to a study of T cells in localized non-small cell lung cancer. This CDR3 spans 13 amino acids. V shed 11 bases and J shed 0 bases, with 13 bases lying between them. The germline gives CDR1 SGHTA, CDR2 FQGNSA. This TCR was sampled from a man aged 40 to 75 with stage III squamous cell lung carcinoma. J is TRBJ1-1 and V is TRBV7-2, with D maybe TRBD1 (5 bases). The specimen comprised normal lung tissue next to the tumor, sampled before any cancer treatment. DNA for the CDR3: TGTGCCGGAAAACAGGATTTGAACACTGAAGCTTTCTTT. Translated, it gives CAGKQDLNTEAFF.